This TCR beta chain was retrieved from a study of cytomegalovirus exposure and HLA in healthy donors (TCRdb year 2017). Regarding the research as a whole: In an earlier analysis of around 540 of the donors, 276 Gb of sequence data and 90 million to 120 million unique TCR beta sequences from 150 million to 200 million T cells were reported. Of the approximately 370 genotyped donors, less than 90% were placed in the genetic ancestry cluster associated with self-reported Caucasian donors. Both class I and class II loci were covered by HLA typing, at four-digit resolution. The aim of the study was to test whether cataloging public T cell receptors could identify signatures of past pathogen exposure. The T cell repertoires of around 670 subjects were profiled by immunosequencing and related to cytomegalovirus serostatus. Genome-wide SNP genotypes for about three fifths of the roughly 700 donors were used in a later genetic analysis, which treated that subset as a discovery cohort. Along with the approximately 600-subject first cohort, a separate validation cohort of approximately 110 different subjects was used. All discovery cohort repertoires had been generated on a single sequencing platform. To decide whether each TCR beta V gene segment behaved as functional or pseudogenic, an earlier analysis of some 600 of the donors relied on high-throughput TCR beta sequencing. Typing coverage differed by locus: A, B, C, DRB1 and DQB1 were typed in roughly 629-640 donors, DQA1 in approximately 520, DPA1 in approximately 610, and DPB1 in around 490. An early release that covered about 600 HLA-typed donors contained approximately 320 gigabases of sequencing data and about 84 million unique TCR sequences. In the later analysis, no new phenotypic data were used to find candidate immune exposures; instead, reliance was placed on TCR beta sequences and their occurrence across donors. Four or five DR-DQ haplotypes were treated as single units for association and clustering because of strong linkage in the cohort. On average, roughly 250,000 unique TCR beta nucleotide sequences were sequenced per donor among 398 genotyped donors of the cohort, with 15% to 20% of those sequences being non-productive. A later analysis re-analyzed previously published TCR beta repertoires from 500 to 700 donors and added high-resolution HLA genotyping to study TCR occurrence patterns. Donor age, sex, ethnicity and CMV serostatus were compiled together with the repertoire data. The study combined high-throughput TCR immunosequencing, statistical association of individual TCRs with disease status, and machine learning to predict cytomegalovirus infection status.

Its CDR3 holds 13 amino acids, cysteine through phenylalanine. Only CDR3 DNA remains: 39 bases, in frame from the first base. The germline V gene (reference sequence) yields LNHDA for CDR1 and SQIVND for CDR2. V is reduced by 7 bases and J by 0 bases, leaving a spacing of 9 bases between them. Library preparation used the immunoSEQ multiplex PCR assay. For the multiplex PCR, a mixture combining 60 forward primers for TCR Vbeta segments and 13 reverse primers for TCR Jbeta segments was used. Amplification of the CDR3 region of rearranged TCR beta genes was performed with a multiplex PCR assay on genomic DNA. The Illumina HiSeq System was used to sequence the amplified TCR beta libraries as 87-base-pair reads. Turning to the authors' computational methods: Across the 600 to 700 repertoires, a later analysis counted 60 million to 90 million unique TCR beta chains, roughly 11 million of which were shared by at least two donors. A nearest-neighbor algorithm error-corrected the raw reads and collapsed the reads into unique sequences, merging closely related sequences to remove PCR and sequencing errors. V, D and J gene segments were assigned by aligning CDR3 sequences to IMGT reference sequences. Each retained sequence needed at least a six-nucleotide match to both a V gene segment and a J gene segment. A rearrangement counted as productive if the CDR3 had no stop codons and remained in frame with V and J, and every other rearrangement counted as non-productive. Following IMGT convention, CDR3 was defined as the stretch from the second conserved V-encoded cysteine to the conserved J-encoded phenylalanine. The earlier analysis of about 610 of the donors excluded any sequence lacking an unambiguous match to a single V gene segment. An earlier analysis of a few hundred of the donors called V segments functional above 56.7% productive rearrangements and segregating when the between-donor standard deviation exceeded 5%. A statistical classification framework was built to diagnose cytomegalovirus status from the catalog of TCR beta chain sequences. In a later analysis, V and J genes were assigned by comparing TCR nucleotide sequences against IMGT/GENE-DB human TR gene sequences. A later analysis assigned CDR3 sequences and most-parsimonious VDJ recombination scenarios with the TCRdist pipeline. In a later analysis, each TCR beta chain was defined by its CDR3 amino acid sequence together with its V-gene family, and reads without a unique V-gene family were excluded. In a later analysis, nearly 600 highly shared, low-generation-probability nucleotide sequences were removed to address suspected cross-contamination and a sequencing artifact. In a later analysis, a clonal expansion index for each public chain was calculated from normalized within-repertoire ranks of inferred template counts. In a later analysis, generation probabilities were computed using a VDJ recombination model fitted to out-of-frame rearrangements, and the results were checked against IGoR. A later analysis scored TCR-TCR, TCR-HLA and TCR-CMV co-occurrence with hypergeometric tests, applying a repertoire-size bias correction to TCR pairs. To estimate false discovery rates, a later analysis permuted the HLA or CMV assignments 20 times. In a later analysis, co-occurring TCRs were grouped with DBSCAN, and TCRdist sequence similarity was added when clustering was performed within HLA-allele-positive subsets. Repertoires with fewer than 30,000 or more than 120,000 public chains were left out of co-occurrence clustering, as were five repertoires with anomalous nucleotide sharing. Here the immuneACCESS table is served through TCRdb, limited to in-frame sequences with V and J called. Missing clones are a known gap in these copies; in checked studies unresolved V genes cover under half, and the rest lacks a known reason. V, J and clone size reflect that table, while D and trimming were determined from the DNA. The table kept for this sample lists 50,000 to 70,000 clones. The top ten hold roughly 4% of the sample.

The cohort comprised fewer than 700 healthy bone marrow donors. At the time of sampling, all cohort members were nominally healthy, though unrecorded immune exposures were likely present. The donor tested CMV seronegative, placing the donor among the 350 to 400 seronegative members of the cohort. A peripheral blood sample was collected from each donor, and TCR beta sequencing was performed on peripheral blood mononuclear cells. Genomic DNA was extracted from the blood cell samples with the Qiagen DNeasy Blood Extraction Kit. The investigation overall reported the following: Assigning TCR associations to individual alleles was difficult when HLA alleles, especially DR and DQ, strongly co-occurred. The study listed 150 to 200 TCR beta chains as associated with cytomegalovirus. Roughly uniform sequencing depth across donors was assumed in presence/absence analyses, although this assumption may not hold. Most TCR sequences were seen in very few donors, while some public TCRs were found in many individuals. In a later analysis, HLA-associated TCR beta chains showed more clonal expansion and lower generation probabilities than non-associated chains that were equally common. A group of highly shared sequence variants was considered likely to be a technical artifact of the sequencing pipeline. Several of the top co-occurrence clusters appeared to be linked to parvovirus B19, influenza, CMV and Epstein-Barr virus, according to a later analysis. The earlier analysis of approximately 590 of the donors excluded roughly 17 rarely observed V segments, including chromosome 9 orphons, because counts were too low. Because HLA typing was unavailable for some donors at each locus, only the typed subset was used in association tests. The only immune exposure information available for the cohort was CMV serostatus. According to a later genetic analysis, donors in an Asian-associated ancestry cluster had fewer N-insertions in productive TCRs than the approximately 690-donor mean. The classifier was reported to diagnose cytomegalovirus status with high specificity and sensitivity in both the original cohort and the validation cohort. A further reported finding was that TCR beta sequences accurately predicted the HLA-A and HLA-B alleles for most subjects in the first cohort. According to a later analysis, TCR association rates differed among HLA loci, with DRB1 alleles showing the most associated TCRs and HLA-C alleles showing the fewest. In an earlier analysis of approximately 590 of the donors, most TCR beta V segments appeared in productive rearrangements about 90% or about 30% of the time, broadly matching IMGT annotations. According to the authors, the approach could potentially be generalized to other disease states and immunological phenotypes. Correlated functional status among segregating V segments might be attributable to linkage disequilibrium, but an unknown experimental factor could not be ruled out. A later analysis associated about 16,000 TCR beta sequences with specific HLA alleles at a false discovery rate of 0.05. In vitro tests confirmed that a few of the cytomegalovirus-associated TCR beta chains recognize cytomegalovirus antigens. In this cohort, only TCR beta chains were sequenced, and detectable features were limited by the absence of alpha or paired-chain data. According to a later analysis, most CMV-associated TCR beta chains appeared to be HLA-restricted, and the HLA associations seemed to be driven largely by CMV exposure. Some IMGT-functional V segments, including TRBV6-2 and TRBV6-3, could not be distinguished by the 87-base-pair reads and were therefore excluded. V-gene and J-gene trimming of TCR beta chains was associated with a missense DCLRE1C variant in a later genetic analysis, and the association was replicated in an independent cohort.

Points on this clone: Its antigen remains undetermined.

The chain employs TRBV19 and TRBJ1-2; the D segment could be TRBD1, given 5 matching bases. This sequence was found in a male donor in good health and CMV-seronegative. Sample: PBMCs. CDR3 reads: CASKGQANYGYTF. At the DNA level, the sequence is TGTGCCAGTAAGGGGCAGGCTAACTATGGCTACACCTTC.